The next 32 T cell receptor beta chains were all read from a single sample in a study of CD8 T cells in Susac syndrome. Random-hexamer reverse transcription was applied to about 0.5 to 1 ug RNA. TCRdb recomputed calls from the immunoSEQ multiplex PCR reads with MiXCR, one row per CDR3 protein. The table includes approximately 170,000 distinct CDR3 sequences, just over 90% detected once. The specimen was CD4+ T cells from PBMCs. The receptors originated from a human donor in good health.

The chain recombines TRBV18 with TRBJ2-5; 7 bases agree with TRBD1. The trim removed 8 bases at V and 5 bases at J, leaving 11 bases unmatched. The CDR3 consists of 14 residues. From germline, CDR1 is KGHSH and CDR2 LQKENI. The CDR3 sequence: CASRDSQIGETQYF. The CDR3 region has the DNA TGTGCCAGCCGGGACAGCCAAATCGGGGAGACCCAGTACTTC.

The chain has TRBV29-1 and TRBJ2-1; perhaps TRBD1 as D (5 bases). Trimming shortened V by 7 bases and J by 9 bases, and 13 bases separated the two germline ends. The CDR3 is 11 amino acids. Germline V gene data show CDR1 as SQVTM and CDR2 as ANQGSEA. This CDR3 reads CSASGPGEQFF. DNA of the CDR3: TGCAGCGCATCAGGGCCGGGTGAGCAGTTCTTC.

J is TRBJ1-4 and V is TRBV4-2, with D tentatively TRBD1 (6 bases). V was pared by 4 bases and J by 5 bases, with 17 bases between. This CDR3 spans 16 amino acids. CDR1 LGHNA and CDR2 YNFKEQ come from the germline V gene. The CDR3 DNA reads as TGTGCCAGCAGCCGCGTCATACAGGGAGGGAATGAAAAACTGTTTTTT. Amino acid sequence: CASSRVIQGGNEKLFF.

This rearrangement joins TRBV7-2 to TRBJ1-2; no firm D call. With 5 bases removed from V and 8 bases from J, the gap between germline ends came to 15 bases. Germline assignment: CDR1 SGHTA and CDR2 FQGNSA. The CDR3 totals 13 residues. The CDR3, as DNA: TGTGCCAGCAGCCTAAAGCGCTTCCTAGGCTACACCTTC. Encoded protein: CASSLKRFLGYTF. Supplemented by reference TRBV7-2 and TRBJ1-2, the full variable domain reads GAGVSQSPSNKVTEKGKDVELRCDPISGHTALYWYRQSLGQGLEFLIYFQGNSAPDKSGLPSDRFSAERTGGSVSTLTIQRTQQEDSAVYLCASSLKRFLGYTFGSGTRLTVV.

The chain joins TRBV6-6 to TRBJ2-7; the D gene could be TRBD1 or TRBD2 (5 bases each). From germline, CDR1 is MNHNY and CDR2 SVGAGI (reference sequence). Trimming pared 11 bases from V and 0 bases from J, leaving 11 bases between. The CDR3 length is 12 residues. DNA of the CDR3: TGTGCCGGGGGACCCAGCTCCTACGAGCAGTACTTC. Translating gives CAGGPSSYEQYF.

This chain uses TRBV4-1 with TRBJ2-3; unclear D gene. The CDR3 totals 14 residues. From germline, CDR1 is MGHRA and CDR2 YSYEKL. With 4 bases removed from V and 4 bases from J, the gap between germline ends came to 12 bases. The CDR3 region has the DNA TGCGCCAGCAGCCTTGGGATGGGCTCAGATACGCAGTATTTT. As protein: CASSLGMGSDTQYF.

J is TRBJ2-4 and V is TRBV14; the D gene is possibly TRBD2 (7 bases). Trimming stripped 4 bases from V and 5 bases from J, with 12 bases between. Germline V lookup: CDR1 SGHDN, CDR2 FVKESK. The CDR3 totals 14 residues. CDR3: CASSPGGLENIQYF. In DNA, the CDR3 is TGTGCCAGCAGCCCGGGGGGCCTTGAAAACATTCAGTACTTC.

CDR3 nucleotide sequence: TGCAGCGTTACAGGGGATTACCCCTACGAGCAGTACTTC. It encodes CSVTGDYPYEQYF. The genes are TRBV29-1 and TRBJ2-7, with 7 positions matching TRBD1. The CDR3 has 13 residues. With 5 bases clipped from V and 2 bases from J, the junction kept 6 bases outside the gene matches. Germline V gives CDR1 SQVTM, CDR2 ANQGSEA.

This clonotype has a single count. CDR3: CASSWDIQQYF. In nucleotides, the CDR3 is TGTGCCAGCAGTTGGGACATCCAGCAGTACTTC. The chain joins TRBV2 to TRBJ2-7, with a weak D call TRBD1 (6 bases). The V end lost 5 bases, the J end lost 8 bases, and 10 bases lay between the germline ends. The germline gives CDR1 SNHLY, CDR2 FYNNEI. The CDR3 is 11 amino acids.

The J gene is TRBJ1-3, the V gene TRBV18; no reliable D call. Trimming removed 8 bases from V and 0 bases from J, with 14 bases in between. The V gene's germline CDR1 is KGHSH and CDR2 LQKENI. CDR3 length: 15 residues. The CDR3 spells CASRRLAASGNTIYF. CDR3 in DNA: TGTGCCAGCCGTCGGCTGGCAGCCTCTGGAAACACCATATATTTT.

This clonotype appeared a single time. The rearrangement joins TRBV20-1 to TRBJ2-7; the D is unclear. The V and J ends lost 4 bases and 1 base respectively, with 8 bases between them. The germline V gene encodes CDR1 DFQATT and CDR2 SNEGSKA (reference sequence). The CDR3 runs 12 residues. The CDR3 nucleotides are TGCAGTGCTATAGGCAGGTCCTACGAGCAGTACTTC. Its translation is CSAIGRSYEQYF.

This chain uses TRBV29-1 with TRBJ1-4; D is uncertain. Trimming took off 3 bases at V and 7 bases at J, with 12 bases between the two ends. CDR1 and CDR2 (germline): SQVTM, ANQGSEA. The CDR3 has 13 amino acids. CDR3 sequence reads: CSVDGGLGEKLFF. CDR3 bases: TGCAGCGTTGACGGAGGTTTGGGTGAAAAACTGTTTTTT.

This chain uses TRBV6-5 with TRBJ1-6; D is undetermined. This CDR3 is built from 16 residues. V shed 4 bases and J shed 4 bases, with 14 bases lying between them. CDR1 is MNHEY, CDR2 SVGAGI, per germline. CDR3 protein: CASSSKWELYNSPLHF. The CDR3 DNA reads TGTGCCAGCAGTTCCAAGTGGGAACTTTATAATTCACCCCTCCACTTT.

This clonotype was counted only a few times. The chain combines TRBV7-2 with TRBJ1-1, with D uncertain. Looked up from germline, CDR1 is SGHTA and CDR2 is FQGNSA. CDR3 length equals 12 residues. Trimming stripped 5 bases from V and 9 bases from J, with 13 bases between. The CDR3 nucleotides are TGTGCCAGCAGCCCGAGTCGGGTAAAAGCTTTCTTT. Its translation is CASSPSRVKAFF.

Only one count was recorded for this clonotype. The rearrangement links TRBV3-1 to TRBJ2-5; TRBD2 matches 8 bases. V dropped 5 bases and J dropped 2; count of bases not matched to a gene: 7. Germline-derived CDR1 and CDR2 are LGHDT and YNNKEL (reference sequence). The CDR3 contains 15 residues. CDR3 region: CASSKNSGEQETQYF. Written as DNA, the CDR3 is TGTGCCAGCAGCAAGAATAGCGGGGAGCAAGAGACCCAGTACTTC.

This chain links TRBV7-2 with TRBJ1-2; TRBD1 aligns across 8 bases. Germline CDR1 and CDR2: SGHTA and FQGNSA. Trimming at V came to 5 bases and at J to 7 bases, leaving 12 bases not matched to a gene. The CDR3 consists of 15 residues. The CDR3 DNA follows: TGTGCCAGCAGCGAGAGGACAGGGAGGCGTGTTGGCTACACCTTC. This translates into CASSERTGRRVGYTF. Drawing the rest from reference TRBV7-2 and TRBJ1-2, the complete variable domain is GAGVSQSPSNKVTEKGKDVELRCDPISGHTALYWYRQSLGQGLEFLIYFQGNSAPDKSGLPSDRFSAERTGGSVSTLTIQRTQQEDSAVYLCASSERTGRRVGYTFGSGTRLTVV.

The DNA for the CDR3 is TGTGCCAGCAGCCAAGGGTACCTCGGCTACACCTTC. It translates to CASSQGYLGYTF. The genes are TRBV3-1 and TRBJ1-2; D gene ambiguous. The CDR3 length is 12 residues. V shed 1 base and J shed 8 bases, with 8 bases lying between them. The germline CDR1 and CDR2 sequences are LGHDT and YNNKEL (reference sequence). Full variable domain (missing parts from reference TRBV3-1 and TRBJ1-2): DTAVSQTPKYLVTQMGNDKSIKCEQNLGHDTMYWYKQDSKKFLKIMFSYNNKELIINETVPNRFSPKSPDKAHLNLHINSLELGDSAVYFCASSQGYLGYTFGSGTRLTVV.

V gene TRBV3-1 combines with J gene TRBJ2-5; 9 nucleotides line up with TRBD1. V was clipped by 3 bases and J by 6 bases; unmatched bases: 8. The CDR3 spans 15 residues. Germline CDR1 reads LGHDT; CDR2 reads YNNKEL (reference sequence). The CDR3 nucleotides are TGTGCCAGCAGCCACCTCGGACAGGGGATGAAGACCCAGTACTTC. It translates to CASSHLGQGMKTQYF.

This CDR3 reads CSVVTSSMEGYTF. The CDR3 region has the DNA TGCAGCGTTGTAACCAGTTCGATGGAAGGCTACACCTTC. The chain has TRBV29-1 and TRBJ1-2, with D unclear. Germline assignment: CDR1 SQVTM and CDR2 ANQGSEA. The CDR3 extends over 13 amino acids. The germline V and J ends were trimmed by 4 bases and 8 bases, with 17 bases remaining between them.

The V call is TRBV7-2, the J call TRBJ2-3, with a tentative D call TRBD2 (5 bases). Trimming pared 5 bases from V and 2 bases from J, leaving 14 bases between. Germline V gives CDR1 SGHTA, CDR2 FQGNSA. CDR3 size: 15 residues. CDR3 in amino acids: CASSRGPPSTDTQYF. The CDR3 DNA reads TGTGCCAGCAGCCGCGGGCCTCCCTCCACAGATACGCAGTATTTT.

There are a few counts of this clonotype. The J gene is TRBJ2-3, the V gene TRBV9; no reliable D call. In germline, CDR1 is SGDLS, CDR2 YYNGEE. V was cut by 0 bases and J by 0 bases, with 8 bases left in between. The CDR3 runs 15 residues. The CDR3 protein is CASSVDGRSTDTQYF. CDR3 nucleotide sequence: TGTGCCAGCAGCGTAGATGGAAGGAGCACAGATACGCAGTATTTT. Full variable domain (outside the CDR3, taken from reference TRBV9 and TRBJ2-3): DSGVTQTPKHLITATGQRVTLRCSPRSGDLSVYWYQQSLDQGLQFLIQYYNGEERAKGNILERFSAQQFPDLHSELNLSSLELGDSALYFCASSVDGRSTDTQYFGPGTRLTVL.

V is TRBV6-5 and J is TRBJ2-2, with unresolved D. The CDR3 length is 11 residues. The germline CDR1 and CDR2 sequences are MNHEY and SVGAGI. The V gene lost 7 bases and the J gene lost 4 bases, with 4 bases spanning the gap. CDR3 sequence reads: CASIITGELFF. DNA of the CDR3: TGTGCCAGCATCATCACCGGGGAGCTGTTTTTT.

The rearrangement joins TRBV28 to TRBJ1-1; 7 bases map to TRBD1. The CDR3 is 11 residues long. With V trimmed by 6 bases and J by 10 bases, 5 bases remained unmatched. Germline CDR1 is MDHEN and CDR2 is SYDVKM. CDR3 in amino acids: CASSLQGGAFF. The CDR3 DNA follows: TGTGCCAGCAGCCTCCAGGGGGGAGCTTTCTTT.

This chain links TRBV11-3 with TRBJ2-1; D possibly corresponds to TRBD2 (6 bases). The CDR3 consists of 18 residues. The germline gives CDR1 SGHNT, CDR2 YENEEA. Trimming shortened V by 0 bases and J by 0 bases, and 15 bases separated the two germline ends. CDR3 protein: CASSLDQGGTYSYNEQFF. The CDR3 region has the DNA TGTGCCAGCAGCTTAGACCAGGGCGGGACTTACTCCTACAATGAGCAGTTCTTC.

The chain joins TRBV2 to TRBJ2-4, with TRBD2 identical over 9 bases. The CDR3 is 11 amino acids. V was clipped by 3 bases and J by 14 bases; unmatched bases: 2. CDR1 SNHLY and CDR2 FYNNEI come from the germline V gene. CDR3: CASSEAGGEYF. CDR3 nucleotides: TGTGCCAGCAGTGAGGCGGGGGGGGAGTACTTC.

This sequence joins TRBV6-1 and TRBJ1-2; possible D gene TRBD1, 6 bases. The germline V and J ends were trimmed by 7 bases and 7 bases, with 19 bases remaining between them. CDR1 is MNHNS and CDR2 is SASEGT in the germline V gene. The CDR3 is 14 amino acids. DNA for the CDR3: TGTGCCAGCAACCAAGATGGGGGGCTCGGTGGCTACACCTTC. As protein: CASNQDGGLGGYTF.

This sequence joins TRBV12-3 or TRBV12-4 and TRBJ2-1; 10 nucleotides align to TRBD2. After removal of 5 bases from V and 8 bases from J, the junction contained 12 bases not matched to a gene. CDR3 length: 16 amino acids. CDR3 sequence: CASSLLAGGLGYEQFF. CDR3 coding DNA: TGTGCCAGCAGTCTATTAGCGGGGGGACTGGGCTATGAGCAGTTCTTC.

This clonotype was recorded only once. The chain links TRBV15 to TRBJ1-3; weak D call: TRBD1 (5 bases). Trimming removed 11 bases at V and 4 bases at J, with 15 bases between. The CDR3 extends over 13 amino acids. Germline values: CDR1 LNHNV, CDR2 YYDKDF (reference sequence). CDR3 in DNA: TGTGCCGTCAGACAGCTGGACGGAAACACCATATATTTT. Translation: CAVRQLDGNTIYF.

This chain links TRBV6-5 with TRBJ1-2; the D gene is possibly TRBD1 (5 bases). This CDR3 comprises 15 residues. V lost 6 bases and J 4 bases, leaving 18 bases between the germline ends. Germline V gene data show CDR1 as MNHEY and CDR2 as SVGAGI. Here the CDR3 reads CASRRGGGRGYGYTF. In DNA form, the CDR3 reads TGTGCCAGCAGGCGTGGGGGGGGACGCGGCTATGGCTACACCTTC.

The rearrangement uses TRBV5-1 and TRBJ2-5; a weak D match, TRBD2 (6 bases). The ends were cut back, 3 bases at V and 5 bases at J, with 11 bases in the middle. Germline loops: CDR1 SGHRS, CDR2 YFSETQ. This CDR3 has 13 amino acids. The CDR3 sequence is CASSWRVRETQYF. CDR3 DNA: TGCGCCAGCAGCTGGAGGGTGAGGGAGACCCAGTACTTC.

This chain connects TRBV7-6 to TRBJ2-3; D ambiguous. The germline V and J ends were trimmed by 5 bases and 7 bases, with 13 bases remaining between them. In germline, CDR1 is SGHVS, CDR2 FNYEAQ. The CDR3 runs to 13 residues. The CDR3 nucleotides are TGTGCCAGCAGCCGTGACGTAGCAAATACGCAGTATTTT. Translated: CASSRDVANTQYF.

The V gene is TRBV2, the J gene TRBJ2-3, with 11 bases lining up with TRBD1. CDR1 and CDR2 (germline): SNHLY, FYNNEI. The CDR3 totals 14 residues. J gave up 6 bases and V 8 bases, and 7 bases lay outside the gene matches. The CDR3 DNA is TGTGCCAGCCAACCGGACAGGGGGCTGGATACGCAGTATTTT. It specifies CASQPDRGLDTQYF.